This T cell receptor (beta chain) was sequenced in a study of T cells in localized non-small cell lung cancer. Clones were sequenced by immunoSEQ multiplex PCR, and TCRdb holds only the in-frame ones, with some missing. The sample has 26,000 or so clones; about 87% are singletons. Remarks on this clone: Its matching antigen is unknown.

The study, taken as a whole, reports: Higher blood T cell density tracked longer overall survival. In adjacent lung, a median roughly 60 of the top 100 tumor clones were found. The highest T cell clonality was in uninvolved adjacent lung, above tumor.

Sequencing was performed on peripheral blood, taken before any cancer treatment. The TCR comes from a male donor aged 60 or older with stage I lung adenocarcinoma.

The CDR3 protein is CASSQDLAGGDQPQHF. The DNA for the CDR3 is TGTGCCAGCAGCCAAGATCTGGCAGGGGGAGATCAGCCCCAGCATTTT. The rearrangement joins TRBV4-2 to TRBJ1-5, with 7 positions matching TRBD1. The CDR3 contains 16 residues. Germline values: CDR1 LGHNA, CDR2 YNFKEQ. V lost 0 bases, J lost 5 bases, and 7 bases stayed unmatched.